This TCR beta chain was recorded in a study of graft-versus-host responses after intestinal transplantation. V shed 3 bases and J shed 0 bases, with 19 bases lying between them. The CDR3 is 18 amino acids. Per germline, CDR1 LGHNA and CDR2 YNFKEQ. Study-wide findings and caveats: Recipient marrow harbored GvH clones, some of which surfaced first in ileum or blood. Patients who carried graft-donor T cell macrochimerism also had high graft-versus-host to host-versus-graft clonal ratios in their allografts.

The table came from immunoSEQ multiplex PCR; TCRdb's copy has only in-frame clones and leaves some out. Of over 100,000 clones in the sample, 85% to 95% were seen once. In the case of this clone: The target antigen is unknown.

The source is a human donor who was the organ donor for an intestinal transplant. The source material was unstimulated CD8+ T cells sorted from spleen or lymph node cells, sampled before transplant. This rearrangement joins TRBV4-2 to TRBJ2-3; perhaps TRBD2 as D (5 bases). CDR3: CASSQAGVLPYSTDTQYF. The CDR3 DNA reads TGTGCCAGCAGCCAGGCCGGGGTCCTTCCCTATAGCACAGATACGCAGTATTTT.